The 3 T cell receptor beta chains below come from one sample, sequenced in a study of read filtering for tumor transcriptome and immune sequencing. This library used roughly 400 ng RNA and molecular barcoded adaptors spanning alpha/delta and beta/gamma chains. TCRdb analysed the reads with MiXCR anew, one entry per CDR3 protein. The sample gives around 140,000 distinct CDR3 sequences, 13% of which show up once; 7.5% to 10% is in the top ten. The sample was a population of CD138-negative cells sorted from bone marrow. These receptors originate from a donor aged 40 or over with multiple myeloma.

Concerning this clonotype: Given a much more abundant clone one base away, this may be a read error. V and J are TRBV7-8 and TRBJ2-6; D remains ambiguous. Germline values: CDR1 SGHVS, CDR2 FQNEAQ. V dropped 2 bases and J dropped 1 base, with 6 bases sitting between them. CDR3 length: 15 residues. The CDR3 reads CASSLIGSGANVLTF. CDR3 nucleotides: TGTGCCAGCAGCTTAATCGGATCTGGGGCCAACGTCCTGACTTTC. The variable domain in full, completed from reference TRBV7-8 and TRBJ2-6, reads GAGVSQSPRYKVAKRGQDVALRCDPISGHVSLFWYQQALGQGPEFLTYFQNEAQLDKSGLPSDRFFAERPEGSVSTLKIQRTQQEDSAVYLCASSLIGSGANVLTFGAGSRLTVL.

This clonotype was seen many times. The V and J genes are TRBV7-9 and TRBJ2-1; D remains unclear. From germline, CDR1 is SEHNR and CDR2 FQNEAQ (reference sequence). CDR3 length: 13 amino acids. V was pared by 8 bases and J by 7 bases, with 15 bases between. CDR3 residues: CASRDSAVNEQFF. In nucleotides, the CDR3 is TGTGCCAGCCGAGACTCGGCAGTTAATGAGCAGTTCTTC.

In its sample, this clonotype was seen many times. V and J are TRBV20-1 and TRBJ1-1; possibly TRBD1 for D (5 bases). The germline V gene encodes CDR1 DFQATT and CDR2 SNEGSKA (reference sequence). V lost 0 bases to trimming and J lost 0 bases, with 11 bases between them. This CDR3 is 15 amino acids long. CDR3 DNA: TGCAGTGCTAGAGATGGGGACGTTCTGAACACTGAAGCTTTCTTT. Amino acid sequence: CSARDGDVLNTEAFF.